These T cell receptor beta chains were read from a single sample in a study of cytomegalovirus exposure and HLA in healthy donors. The repertoire was sequenced with immunoSEQ multiplex PCR; TCRdb's copy has only in-frame clones and lacks some. The sample lists some 170,000 clones; about two thirds were seen once. Sequencing was done on a sample of PBMCs. These receptors came from a human donor in good health. Each CDR3 is given with its conserved first and last residue. The D gene is left open where the match is weak. Size tells how often a clone was seen (once, few, many) or the class of an expanded clone, and some rows leave it out.

j_call	clone_size	v_call	cdr3_length	d_call	cdr3_aa	cdr3_nt
TRBJ2-7	.	TRBV13	14	TRBD2	CASSPRGEPYEQYF	TGTGCCAGCAGCCCGCGGGGGGAACCCTACGAGCAGTACTTC
TRBJ2-3	.	TRBV5-1	15	.	CASSLAGTPYDTQYF	TGCGCCAGCAGCTTGGCCGGGACTCCGTATGATACGCAGTATTTT
TRBJ2-3	.	TRBV7-3	13	.	CASSSSFEDTQYF	TGTGCCAGCAGCTCCAGTTTTGAAGATACGCAGTATTTT
TRBJ2-7	few	TRBV29-1	13	TRBD2	CSVVRGGRNEQYF	TGCAGCGTTGTCCGGGGGGGCAGGAACGAGCAGTACTTC
TRBJ2-1	.	TRBV4-1	15	.	CASSQLGLTYNEQFF	TGCGCCAGCAGCCAACTCGGACTAACCTACAATGAGCAGTTCTTC
TRBJ1-1	.	TRBV6-6	12	.	CASSSRNTEAFF	TGTGCCAGCAGTTCGAGAAACACTGAAGCTTTCTTT
TRBJ2-7	.	TRBV6-6	14	TRBD2	CASLGTSGTYEQYF	TGTGCCAGCCTCGGGACTAGCGGTACCTACGAGCAGTACTTC
TRBJ1-5	once	TRBV19	13	.	CASSPDSRQPQHF	TGTGCCAGTAGTCCCGACAGTAGGCAGCCCCAGCATTTT
TRBJ1-2	.	TRBV30	14	.	CAWSVSRTNYGYTF	TGTGCCTGGAGTGTAAGTCGGACAAACTATGGCTACACCTTC
TRBJ2-3	.	TRBV11-2	13	.	CASSLGARDTQYF	TGTGCCAGCAGCTTAGGGGCAAGAGATACGCAGTATTTT
TRBJ1-2	.	TRBV29-1	13	.	CSVPQVTNYGYTF	TGCAGCGTTCCGCAGGTGACTAACTATGGCTACACCTTC
TRBJ2-2	.	TRBV10-3	18	TRBD2	CAISDTGTSGVNTGELFF	TGTGCCATCAGTGATACCGGGACTAGCGGGGTGAACACCGGGGAGCTGTTTTTT
TRBJ2-7	.	TRBV2	16	.	CASSEDRSSLYLEQYF	TGTGCCAGCAGTGAAGACAGGAGCAGCCTATACTTGGAGCAGTACTTC
TRBJ2-1	.	TRBV6-1	15	.	CASSEAWGDHNEQFF	TGTGCCAGCAGTGAAGCCTGGGGGGATCACAATGAGCAGTTCTTC
TRBJ1-5	few	TRBV6-6	16	.	CASSSLGQTSNQPQHF	TGTGCCAGCAGTTCCCTTGGACAGACGAGCAATCAGCCCCAGCATTTT
TRBJ2-7	few	TRBV10-3	12	.	CAISEVSYEQYF	TGTGCCATCAGTGAGGTCAGTTACGAGCAGTACTTC
TRBJ2-7	.	TRBV11-3	12	.	CASSFSGTEQYF	TGTGCCAGCAGCTTTTCGGGAACCGAGCAGTACTTC
TRBJ1-1	.	TRBV9	13	.	CASTEGLETEAFF	TGTGCCAGCACCGAGGGTCTGGAGACTGAAGCTTTCTTT
TRBJ1-3	once	TRBV4-3	14	.	CASSQARGGNTIYF	TGCGCCAGCAGCCAAGCTAGAGGTGGAAACACCATATATTTT
TRBJ1-5	.	TRBV7-8	14	.	CASSLMAGDQPQHF	TGTGCCAGCAGCTTAATGGCAGGGGATCAGCCCCAGCATTTT
TRBJ2-7	.	TRBV7-2	14	TRBD1	CASSSQGGPYEQYF	TGTGCCAGCAGCTCACAGGGGGGACCCTACGAGCAGTACTTC
TRBJ1-5	.	TRBV2	13	.	CASRDRFNQPQHF	TGTGCCAGCAGAGACAGGTTTAATCAGCCCCAGCATTTT
TRBJ1-2	few	TRBV9	16	.	CASSVGFGTLNYGYTF	TGTGCCAGCAGCGTAGGATTCGGGACACTTAACTATGGCTACACCTTC
TRBJ2-7	.	TRBV6-1	15	.	CASSEGAGAPYEQYF	TGTGCCAGCAGTGAAGGGGCAGGGGCTCCCTACGAGCAGTACTTC
TRBJ1-5	.	TRBV6-1	15	.	CASSEGTAKNQPQHF	TGTGCCAGCAGTGAAGGGACAGCAAAAAATCAGCCCCAGCATTTT
TRBJ2-7	.	TRBV5-1	17	.	CASSLASGGSLLYEQYF	TGCGCCAGCAGCTTGGCCTCTGGGGGGTCCCTCCTCTACGAGCAGTACTTC
TRBJ1-5	once	TRBV7-8	17	TRBD1	CASSQDRQGNSNQPQHF	TGTGCCAGCAGCCAAGATCGACAGGGTAATAGCAATCAGCCCCAGCATTTT
TRBJ1-2	.	TRBV7-2	14	TRBD1	CASSSGQADDGYTF	TGTGCCAGCAGCTCGGGACAGGCGGATGATGGCTACACCTTC
TRBJ1-2	once	TRBV18	14	TRBD1	CASSKETGVYGYTF	TGTGCCAGCTCAAAAGAAACAGGGGTCTATGGCTACACCTTC
TRBJ1-2	.	TRBV27	14	.	CASSPRTENYGYTF	TGTGCCAGCAGTCCGAGGACTGAAAACTATGGCTACACCTTC
TRBJ2-4	few	TRBV2	11	.	CASSGGGPQYF	TGTGCCAGCAGTGGGGGGGGCCCTCAGTACTTC
TRBJ1-2	.	TRBV19	15	.	CASNSPLRANYGYTF	TGTGCCAGTAATTCCCCCTTGAGGGCCAACTATGGCTACACCTTC
TRBJ2-7	.	TRBV25-1	14	.	CASTQGVGLYEQYF	TGTGCCAGCACACAGGGAGTAGGGCTCTACGAGCAGTACTTC
TRBJ1-4	.	TRBV9	15	.	CASSVGWGRNEKLFF	TGTGCCAGCAGCGTAGGTTGGGGCAGAAATGAAAAACTGTTTTTT
TRBJ1-2	.	TRBV2	15	TRBD1	CASSGDSGGHYGYTF	TGTGCCAGCAGCGGGGACAGCGGGGGTCACTATGGCTACACCTTC